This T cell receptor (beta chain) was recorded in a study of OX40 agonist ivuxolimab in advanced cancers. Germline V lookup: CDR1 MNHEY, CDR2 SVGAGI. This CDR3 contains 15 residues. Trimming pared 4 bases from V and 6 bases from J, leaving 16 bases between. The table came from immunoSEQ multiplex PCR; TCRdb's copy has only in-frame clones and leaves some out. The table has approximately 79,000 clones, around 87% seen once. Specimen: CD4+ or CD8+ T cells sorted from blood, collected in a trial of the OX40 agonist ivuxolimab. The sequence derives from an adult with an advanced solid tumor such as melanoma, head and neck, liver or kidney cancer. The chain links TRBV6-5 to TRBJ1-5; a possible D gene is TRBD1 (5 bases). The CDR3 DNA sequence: TGTGCCAGCAGTTCAGGGAGGGTCTTGGGTCAGCCCCAGCATTTT. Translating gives CASSSGRVLGQPQHF.